The sequence of this T cell receptor (beta chain) was determined in a study of blood T cell repertoires in COVID-19. A few counts support this clone. Trimming cost V 4 bases and J 2 bases; bases outside gene matches: 5. This CDR3 comprises 14 residues. CDR1 and CDR2 (germline): SGHRS, YFSETQ. Method: immunoSEQ multiplex PCR; TCRdb's copy keeps in-frame clones and lacks some. This repertoire shows some 130,000 clones, about four fifths found once; its top ten account for 20%. The rearrangement joins TRBV5-1 to TRBJ1-2, with 7 nucleotides matching TRBD1. The TCR originated in an elderly man with acute or convalescent COVID-19. The sequenced sample was peripheral blood. CDR3 residues: CASSVTTGNYGYTF. As DNA, the CDR3 is TGCGCCAGCAGCGTAACGACAGGGAACTATGGCTACACCTTC.